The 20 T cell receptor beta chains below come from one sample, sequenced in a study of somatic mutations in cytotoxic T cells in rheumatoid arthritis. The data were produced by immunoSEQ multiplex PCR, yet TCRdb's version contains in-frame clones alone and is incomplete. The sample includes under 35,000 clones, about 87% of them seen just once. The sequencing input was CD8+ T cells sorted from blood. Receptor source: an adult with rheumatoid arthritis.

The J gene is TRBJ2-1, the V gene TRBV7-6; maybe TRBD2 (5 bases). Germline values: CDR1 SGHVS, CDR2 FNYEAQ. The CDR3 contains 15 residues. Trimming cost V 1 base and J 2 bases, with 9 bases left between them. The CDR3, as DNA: TGTGCCAGCAGCTTAGGATTAGCGACCTACAATGAGCAGTTCTTC. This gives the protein CASSLGLATYNEQFF.

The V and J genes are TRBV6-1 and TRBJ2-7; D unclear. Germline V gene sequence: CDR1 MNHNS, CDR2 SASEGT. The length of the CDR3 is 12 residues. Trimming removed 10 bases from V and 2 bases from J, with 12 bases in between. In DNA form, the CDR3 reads TGTGCCATACGGGTGGGAACCTACGAGCAGTACTTC. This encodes CAIRVGTYEQYF.

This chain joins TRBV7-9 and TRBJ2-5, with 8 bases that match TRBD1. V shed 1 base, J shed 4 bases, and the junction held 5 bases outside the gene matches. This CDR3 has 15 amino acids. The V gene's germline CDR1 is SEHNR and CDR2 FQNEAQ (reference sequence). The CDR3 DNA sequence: TGTGCCAGCAGCTTAGGGGACAGGCAGTTAGAGACCCAGTACTTC. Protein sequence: CASSLGDRQLETQYF.

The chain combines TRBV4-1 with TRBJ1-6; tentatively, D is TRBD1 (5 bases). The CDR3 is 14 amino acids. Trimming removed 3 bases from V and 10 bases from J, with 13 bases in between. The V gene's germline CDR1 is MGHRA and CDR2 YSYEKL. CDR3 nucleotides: TGCGCCAGCAGCCAGGGGGGGTTCAGATCACCCCTCCACTTT. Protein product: CASSQGGFRSPLHF.

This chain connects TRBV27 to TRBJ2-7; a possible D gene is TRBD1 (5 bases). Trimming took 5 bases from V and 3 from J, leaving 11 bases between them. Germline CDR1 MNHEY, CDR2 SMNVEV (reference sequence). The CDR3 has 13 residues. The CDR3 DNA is TGTGCCAGCAGTCTGGGGCCGAGCTACGAGCAGTACTTC. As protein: CASSLGPSYEQYF.

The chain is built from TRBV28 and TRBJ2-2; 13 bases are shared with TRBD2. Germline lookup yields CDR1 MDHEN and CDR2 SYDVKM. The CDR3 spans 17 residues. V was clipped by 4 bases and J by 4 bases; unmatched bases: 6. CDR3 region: CASSSGLAGKPTGELFF. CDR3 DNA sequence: TGTGCCAGCAGTTCGGGACTAGCGGGGAAACCCACCGGGGAGCTGTTTTTT.

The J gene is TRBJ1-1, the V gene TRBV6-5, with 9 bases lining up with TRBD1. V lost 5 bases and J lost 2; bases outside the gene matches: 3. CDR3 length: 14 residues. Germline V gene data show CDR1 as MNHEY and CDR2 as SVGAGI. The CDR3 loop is CASSPGQGNTEAFF. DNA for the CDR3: TGTGCCAGCAGTCCGGGACAGGGAAACACTGAAGCTTTCTTT.

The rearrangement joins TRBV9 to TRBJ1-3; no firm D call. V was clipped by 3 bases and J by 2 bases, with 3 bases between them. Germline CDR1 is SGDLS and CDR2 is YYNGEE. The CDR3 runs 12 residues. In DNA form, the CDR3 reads TGTGCCAGCAGCGAACCTGGAAACACCATATATTTT. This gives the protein CASSEPGNTIYF.

CDR3 sequence: CASSAPPLGNEQFF. In DNA, the CDR3 is TGTGCCAGCAGCGCACCCCCCCTAGGAAATGAGCAGTTCTTC. V gene TRBV9 combines with J gene TRBJ2-1; D not certain. The CDR3 runs 14 residues. CDR1 and CDR2 (germline): SGDLS, YYNGEE. V lost 3 bases to trimming and J lost 7 bases, with 14 bases between them.

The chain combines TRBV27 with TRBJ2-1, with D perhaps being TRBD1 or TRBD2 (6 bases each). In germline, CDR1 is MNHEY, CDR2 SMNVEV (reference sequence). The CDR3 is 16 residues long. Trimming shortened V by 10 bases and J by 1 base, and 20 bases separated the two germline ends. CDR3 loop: CATRRTGALSYNEQFF. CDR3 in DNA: TGTGCCACGAGGCGGACGGGGGCCTTGTCCTACAATGAGCAGTTCTTC.

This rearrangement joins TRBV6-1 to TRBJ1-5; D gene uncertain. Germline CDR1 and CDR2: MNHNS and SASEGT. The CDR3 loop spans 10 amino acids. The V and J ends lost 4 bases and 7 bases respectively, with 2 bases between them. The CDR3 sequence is CASSVQPQHF. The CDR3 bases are TGTGCCAGCAGTGTCCAGCCCCAGCATTTT.

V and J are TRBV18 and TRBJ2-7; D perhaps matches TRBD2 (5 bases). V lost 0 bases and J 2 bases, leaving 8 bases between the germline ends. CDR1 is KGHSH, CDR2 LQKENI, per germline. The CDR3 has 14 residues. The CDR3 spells CASSPPVGTYEQYF. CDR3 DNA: TGTGCCAGCTCACCACCGGTCGGGACCTACGAGCAGTACTTC. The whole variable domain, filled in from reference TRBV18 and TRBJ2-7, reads NAGVMQNPRHLVRRRGQEARLRCSPMKGHSHVYWYRQLPEEGLKFMVYLQKENIIDESGMPKERFSAEFPKEGPSILRIQQVVRGDSAAYFCASSPPVGTYEQYFGPGTRLTVT.

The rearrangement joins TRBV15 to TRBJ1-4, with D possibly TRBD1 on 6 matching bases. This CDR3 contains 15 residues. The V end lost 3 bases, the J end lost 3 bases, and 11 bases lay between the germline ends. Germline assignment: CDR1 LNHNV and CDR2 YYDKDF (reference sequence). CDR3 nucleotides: TGTGCCACCAGCAGCCGGGACAAACCTAATGAAAAACTGTTTTTT. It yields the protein CATSSRDKPNEKLFF.

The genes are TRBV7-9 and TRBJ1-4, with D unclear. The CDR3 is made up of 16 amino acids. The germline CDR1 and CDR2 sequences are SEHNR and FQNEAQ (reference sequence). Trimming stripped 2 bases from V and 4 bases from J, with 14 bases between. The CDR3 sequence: CASSLNSVGLNEKLFF. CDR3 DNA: TGTGCCAGCAGCTTAAACTCGGTTGGACTTAATGAAAAACTGTTTTTT.

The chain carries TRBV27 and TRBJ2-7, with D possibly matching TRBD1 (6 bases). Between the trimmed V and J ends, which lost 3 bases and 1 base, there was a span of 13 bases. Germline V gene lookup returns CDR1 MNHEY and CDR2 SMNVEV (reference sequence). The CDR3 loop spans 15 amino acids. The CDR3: CASSLKGGPSYEQYF. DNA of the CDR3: TGTGCCAGCAGTTTGAAAGGGGGACCTTCCTACGAGCAGTACTTC.

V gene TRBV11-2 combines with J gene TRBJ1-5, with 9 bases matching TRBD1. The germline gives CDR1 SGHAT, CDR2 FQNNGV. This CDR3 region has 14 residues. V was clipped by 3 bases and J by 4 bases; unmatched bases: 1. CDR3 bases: TGTGCCAGCAGCTTGGGACAGGGAAATCAGCCCCAGCATTTT. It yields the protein CASSLGQGNQPQHF.

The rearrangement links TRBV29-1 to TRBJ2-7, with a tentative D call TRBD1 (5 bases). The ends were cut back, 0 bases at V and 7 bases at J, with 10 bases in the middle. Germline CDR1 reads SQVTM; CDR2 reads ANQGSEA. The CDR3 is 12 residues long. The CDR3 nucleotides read TGCAGCGTTGAAGATCTGGACACTGAGCAGTACTTC. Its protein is CSVEDLDTEQYF.

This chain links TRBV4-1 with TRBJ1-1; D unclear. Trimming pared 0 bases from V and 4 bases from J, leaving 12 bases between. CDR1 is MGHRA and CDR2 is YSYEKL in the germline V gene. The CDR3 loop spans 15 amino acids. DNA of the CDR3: TGCGCCAGCAGCCAAGAAGAGGGTTCGACCACTGAAGCTTTCTTT. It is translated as CASSQEEGSTTEAFF.

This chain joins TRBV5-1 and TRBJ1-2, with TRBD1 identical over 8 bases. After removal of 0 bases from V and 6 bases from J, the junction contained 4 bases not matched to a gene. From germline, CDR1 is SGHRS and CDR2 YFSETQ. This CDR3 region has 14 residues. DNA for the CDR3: TGCGCCAGCAGCTTGGACGGGACAGGTAATGGCTACACCTTC. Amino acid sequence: CASSLDGTGNGYTF. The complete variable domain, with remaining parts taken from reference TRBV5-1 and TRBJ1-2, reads KAGVTQTPRYLIKTRGQQVTLSCSPISGHRSVSWYQQTPGQGLQFLFEYFSETQRNKGNFPGRFSGRQFSNSRSEMNVSTLELGDSALYLCASSLDGTGNGYTFGSGTRLTVV.

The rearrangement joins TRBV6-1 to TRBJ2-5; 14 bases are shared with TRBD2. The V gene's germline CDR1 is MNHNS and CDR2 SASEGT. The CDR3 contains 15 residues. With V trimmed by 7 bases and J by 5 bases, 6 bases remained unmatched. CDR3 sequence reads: CASNGLAGGYETQYF. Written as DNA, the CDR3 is TGTGCCAGCAATGGACTAGCGGGGGGTTATGAGACCCAGTACTTC.